These 9 T cell receptor beta chains share one sample of origin, sequenced in a study of cytomegalovirus exposure and HLA in healthy donors. Vbeta (60) and Jbeta (13) primers were used in the PCR. This table comes from immunoSEQ multiplex PCR, and its TCRdb copy is limited to in-frame clones, with some not included. The sample includes about 120,000 clones, around 81% of them seen just once. The sequencing sample was made of PBMCs. The receptors were sampled from a woman aged 30 to 39 in good health and CMV-seronegative.

The chain uses TRBV7-2 and TRBJ1-2; 7 nucleotides line up with TRBD1. This CDR3 contains 14 residues. V gave up 0 bases and J gave up 7 bases; unmatched junction bases: 5. CDR1 and CDR2 (germline): SGHTA, FQGNSA. The chain's CDR3 is CASSLAGGRGGYTF. For the CDR3, the DNA is TGTGCCAGCAGCTTAGCAGGGGGCCGGGGTGGCTACACCTTC.

J is TRBJ1-2 and V is TRBV19; 7 positions match TRBD1. Per the germline V gene, CDR1 is LNHDA and CDR2 is SQIVND (reference sequence). The CDR3 covers 14 residues. Trimming took 9 bases from V and 2 from J; bases not matched to a gene: 9. DNA for the CDR3: TGTGCCAGAAACCCGGACAGGCCGAACTATGGCTACACCTTC. This encodes CARNPDRPNYGYTF.

This clone was recorded a few times. V usage is TRBV6-6 and J usage is TRBJ1-4; D is uncertain. Germline CDR1 and CDR2: MNHNY and SVGAGI (reference sequence). CDR3 length: 14 residues. V dropped 2 bases and J dropped 8 bases, with 12 bases sitting between them. The CDR3 region has the DNA TGTGCCAGCAGTTACCGCGGAGGGAGGGAAAAACTGTTTTTT. This codes for CASSYRGGREKLFF.

This clone showed up just once. V and J are TRBV19 and TRBJ2-3; 7 bases agree with TRBD2. The germline V gene encodes CDR1 LNHDA and CDR2 SQIVND (reference sequence). The CDR3 runs 16 residues. J lost 2 bases, V lost 10 bases, and 15 bases had no gene match. CDR3 sequence reads: CAIEGRGGSDTDTQYF. DNA of the CDR3: TGTGCCATCGAGGGGAGGGGCGGTAGTGACACAGATACGCAGTATTTT. The entire variable domain, with the rest obtained from reference TRBV19 and TRBJ2-3, is as follows: DGGITQSPKYLFRKEGQNVTLSCEQNLNHDAMYWYRQDPGQGLRLIYYSQIVNDFQKGDIAEGYSVSREKKESFPLTVTSAQKNPTAFYLCAIEGRGGSDTDTQYFGPGTRLTVL.

The chain is built from TRBV27 and TRBJ2-1; TRBD2 matches 11 bases. CDR1 is MNHEY and CDR2 is SMNVEV in the germline V gene (reference sequence). The CDR3 is 17 residues long. The trim removed 4 bases at V and 4 bases at J, leaving 9 bases unmatched. The DNA for the CDR3 is TGTGCCAGCAGTTCGAGAACCGGGACTAGCGGATACAATGAGCAGTTCTTC. Translation gives CASSSRTGTSGYNEQFF.

The DNA for the CDR3 is TGTGCCAGTAGCCTCAGGGGATACGGCAATCAGCCCCAGCATTTT. Its protein is CASSLRGYGNQPQHF. The V call is TRBV19, the J call TRBJ1-5; a possible D gene is TRBD1 (6 bases). The CDR3 sequence is 15 residues long. Trimming pared 6 bases from V and 2 bases from J, leaving 14 bases between. Germline lookup yields CDR1 LNHDA and CDR2 SQIVND (reference sequence).

The chain employs TRBV7-2 and TRBJ1-4; no clear D. From germline, CDR1 is SGHTA and CDR2 FQGNSA. V dropped 5 bases and J dropped 2 bases, with 6 bases sitting between them. There are 13 residues in the CDR3. The CDR3 DNA is TGTGCCAGCAGCCCACAGACTAATGAAAAACTGTTTTTT. Translated: CASSPQTNEKLFF.

V gene TRBV7-2 combines with J gene TRBJ1-5; D not certain. Germline CDR1 SGHTA, CDR2 FQGNSA. The CDR3 length is 11 residues. The V gene lost 1 base and the J gene lost 11 bases, with 6 bases spanning the gap. For the CDR3, the DNA is TGTGCCAGCAGCTTAGATGTAACCCAGCATTTT. Translated, it gives CASSLDVTQHF. The complete variable domain, with remaining parts taken from reference TRBV7-2 and TRBJ1-5, reads GAGVSQSPSNKVTEKGKDVELRCDPISGHTALYWYRQSLGQGLEFLIYFQGNSAPDKSGLPSDRFSAERTGGSVSTLTIQRTQQEDSAVYLCASSLDVTQHFGDGTRLSIL.

The count of this clone is one. This sequence joins TRBV7-8 and TRBJ1-5; D ambiguous. Germline CDR1 reads SGHVS; CDR2 reads FQNEAQ. The CDR3 runs to 17 residues. V was clipped by 2 bases and J by 0 bases, with 14 bases between them. The CDR3 sequence: CASSLTNPGYSNQPQHF. The CDR3 DNA is TGTGCCAGCAGCTTAACGAACCCAGGTTATAGCAATCAGCCCCAGCATTTT.